This section outlines one T cell receptor (beta chain) sequence together with its context. What it binds is unknown. This sample was included in a study of Ad26.COV2.S vaccination and SARS-CoV-2 variants. Study outcomes and limitations: Reported post-vaccination CD8+ and CD4+ T cell responses to spike showed substantial breadth.

Repertoires were generated with immunoSEQ multiplex PCR, while TCRdb's copy carries only in-frame clones and drops some. The table has some 340,000 clones, roughly 80% seen once. This CDR3 is built from 15 residues. V lost 2 bases to trimming and J lost 1 base, with 12 bases between them. The germline gives CDR1 MNHEY, CDR2 SVGAGI. The treatment: around 19 received Ad26.COV2.S at low or high dose, single or two shots; 5 received placebo; per-sample allocation not given. Sample collection was performed on day 63 after the first vaccine or placebo injection. The sequencing here drew on peripheral blood, taken in a trial of Ad26.COV2.S vaccine versus placebo. The rearrangement joins TRBV6-5 to TRBJ2-7; D is undetermined. This receptor was taken from a person aged 18 to 65 who received the Ad26.COV2.S COVID-19 vaccine or a placebo. The CDR3 loop is CASSYNREKSYEQYF. The DNA for the CDR3 is TGTGCCAGCAGTTACAATAGGGAAAAATCCTACGAGCAGTACTTC.